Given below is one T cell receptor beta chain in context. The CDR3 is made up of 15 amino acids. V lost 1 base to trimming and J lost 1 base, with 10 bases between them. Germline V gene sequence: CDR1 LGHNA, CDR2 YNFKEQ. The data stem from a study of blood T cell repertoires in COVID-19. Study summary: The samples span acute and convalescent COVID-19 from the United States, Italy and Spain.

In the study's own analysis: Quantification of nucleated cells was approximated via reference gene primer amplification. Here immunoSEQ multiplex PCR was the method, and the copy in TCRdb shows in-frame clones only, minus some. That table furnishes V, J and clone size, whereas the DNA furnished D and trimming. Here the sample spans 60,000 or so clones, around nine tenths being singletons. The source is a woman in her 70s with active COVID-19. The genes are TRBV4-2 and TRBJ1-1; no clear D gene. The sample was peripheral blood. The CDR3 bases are TGTGCCAGCAGCCAAGGGAGACGGGAGAACACTGAAGCTTTCTTT. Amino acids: CASSQGRRENTEAFF.